The next 23 T cell receptor beta chains were all read from a single sample in a study of radiotherapy plus CTLA-4 blockade in lung cancer. Repertoires were generated with immunoSEQ multiplex PCR, while TCRdb's copy carries only in-frame clones and drops some. The sample lists 70,000 to 100,000 clones, approximately 86% seen once, with about 2% in the top ten. The sample in question was peripheral blood, obtained from a patient treated with radiotherapy plus ipilimumab. These receptors all stem from a human donor with non-small cell lung cancer who had a partial response to radiotherapy plus ipilimumab.

The chain carries TRBV4-2 and TRBJ2-5, with a weak D call TRBD1 (5 bases). The CDR3 is 12 amino acids. The V gene lost 8 bases and the J gene lost 4 bases, with 11 bases spanning the gap. The germline V gene has CDR1 LGHNA and CDR2 YNFKEQ. The CDR3 loop is CASGREGETQYF. The CDR3 region has the DNA TGTGCCAGCGGCAGGGAAGGAGAGACCCAGTACTTC.

In this sample, this clone turned up once. This chain joins TRBV6-4 and TRBJ1-2; D might be TRBD1 (5 bases). V shed 0 bases and J shed 4 bases, with 12 bases lying between them. The CDR3 runs 15 residues. CDR1 is MRHNA, CDR2 SNTAGT, per germline. In DNA, the CDR3 is TGTGCCAGCAGTGACTCTGCGGGGGGTTCCTATGGCTACACCTTC. Protein product: CASSDSAGGSYGYTF.

DNA of the CDR3: TGCGCCAGCAGCTTGGGAGGGACAACGAACACTGAAGCTTTCTTT. Amino acid sequence: CASSLGGTTNTEAFF. The chain has TRBV5-1 and TRBJ1-1; weak D call: TRBD1 (6 bases). Germline loops: CDR1 SGHRS, CDR2 YFSETQ. V was cut by 0 bases and J by 1 base, with 10 bases left in between. The CDR3 is 15 amino acids.

This clone appeared once. The gene calls are TRBV30 and TRBJ1-5, with TRBD1 as a possible D gene (5 bases). The CDR3 spans 14 residues. Trimming stripped 2 bases from V and 4 bases from J, with 12 bases between. CDR1 is GTSNPN and CDR2 is SVGIG in the germline V gene (reference sequence). CDR3: CAWSIGGWNQPQHF. DNA for the CDR3: TGTGCCTGGAGTATCGGGGGGTGGAATCAGCCCCAGCATTTT. The whole variable domain, filled in from reference TRBV30 and TRBJ1-5, reads SQTIHQWPATLVQPVGSPLSLECTVEGTSNPNLYWYRQAAGRGLQLLFYSVGIGQISSEVPQNLSASRPQDRQFILSSKKLLLSDSGFYLCAWSIGGWNQPQHFGDGTRLSIL.

The V gene is TRBV28, the J gene TRBJ2-1; TRBD1 agrees at 9 bases. The germline CDR1 and CDR2 sequences are MDHEN and SYDVKM. CDR3 size: 16 residues. After removal of 5 bases from V and 9 bases from J, the junction contained 14 bases not matched to a gene. The CDR3 nucleotides read TGTGCCAGCAGTCGATTATTTGCCCAGGACAGGGGTGAGCAGTTCTTC. This translates into CASSRLFAQDRGEQFF.

V usage is TRBV2 and J usage is TRBJ1-4, with no clear D. This CDR3 comprises 15 residues. Trimming removed 5 bases at V and 5 bases at J, with 15 bases between. Germline-derived CDR1 and CDR2 are SNHLY and FYNNEI. The CDR3 loop reads CASSLFGDRNEKLFF. The CDR3 DNA is TGTGCCAGCAGTTTATTCGGGGATCGGAATGAAAAACTGTTTTTT.

This rearrangement joins TRBV19 to TRBJ2-2; a weak D match, TRBD1 (6 bases). V gave up 3 bases and J gave up 6 bases, with 11 bases separating them. CDR3 length: 14 amino acids. The germline V gene has CDR1 LNHDA and CDR2 SQIVND (reference sequence). CDR3 DNA: TGTGCCAGTAGTATCTCGGACAGTCCCGGGGAGCTGTTTTTT. Translation gives CASSISDSPGELFF.

This chain joins TRBV15 and TRBJ1-2, with a tentative D call TRBD1 (5 bases). Trimming removed 1 base at V and 8 bases at J, with 20 bases between. Germline CDR1 reads LNHNV; CDR2 reads YYDKDF (reference sequence). This CDR3 is built from 16 residues. The CDR3 DNA reads TGTGCCACCAGCAGAGGCCGCTGGGGGGGAGTGAGGGGCTACACCTTC. It specifies CATSRGRWGGVRGYTF.

The chain has TRBV18 and TRBJ2-5; D ambiguous. Per germline, CDR1 KGHSH and CDR2 LQKENI. V was pared by 2 bases and J by 5 bases, with 9 bases between. The CDR3 runs to 13 residues. The CDR3 sequence is CASSPGLLETQYF. CDR3 DNA sequence: TGTGCCAGCTCACCAGGGCTCCTCGAGACCCAGTACTTC.

The genes are TRBV6-5 and TRBJ2-7; possible D gene TRBD1, 6 bases. The CDR3 is 14 residues long. Per the germline V gene, CDR1 is MNHEY and CDR2 is SVGAGI. The germline V and J ends were trimmed by 3 bases and 5 bases, with 14 bases remaining between them. CDR3 DNA sequence: TGTGCCAGCAGTTATTACAGGGCTTTCAACGAGCAGTACTTC. It codes for CASSYYRAFNEQYF.

The chain has TRBV5-3 and TRBJ1-1; tentatively, D is TRBD1 (6 bases). TRBV5-3 has ORF status, its function being uncertain. Trimming took off 3 bases at V and 4 bases at J, with 19 bases between the two ends. This CDR3 comprises 16 residues. The CDR3 DNA reads as TGTGCCAGAAGCTGGAGTGGTACAGGGTGTTGCACTGAAGCTTTCTTT. It yields the protein CARSWSGTGCCTEAFF.

The J gene is TRBJ2-1, the V gene TRBV6-5; 11 bases match TRBD2. Unmatched junction bases numbered 3, after V lost 2 bases and J lost 6 bases. Germline CDR1 reads MNHEY; CDR2 reads SVGAGI. This CDR3 has 15 residues. In DNA, the CDR3 is TGTGCCAGCAGTTACCTTAGCGGGAGGGGCAATGAGCAGTTCTTC. Translation gives CASSYLSGRGNEQFF.

This clone occurred once. The chain joins TRBV27 to TRBJ1-2; D perhaps matches TRBD1 (5 bases). CDR3 length: 16 residues. The V gene lost 2 bases and the J gene lost 0 bases, with 13 bases spanning the gap. CDR1 is MNHEY and CDR2 is SMNVEV in the germline V gene (reference sequence). CDR3 nucleotides: TGTGCCAGCAGTTTAGGGGGGAAGGCGGCTAACTATGGCTACACCTTC. Translating it yields CASSLGGKAANYGYTF.

This chain links TRBV2 with TRBJ1-5, with 10 positions matching TRBD1. Germline V CDR1 and CDR2: SNHLY, FYNNEI. The CDR3 is 15 amino acids. The ends lost 6 bases at V and 5 bases at J; junction bases unmatched: 7. This chain's CDR3 is CASRGGQGRYQPQHF. For the CDR3, the DNA is TGTGCCAGCAGGGGGGGACAGGGGAGGTATCAGCCCCAGCATTTT.

The CDR3 loop is CASSEDRKNTGELFF. CDR3 nucleotides: TGCGCCAGCAGCGAGGACAGAAAGAACACCGGGGAGCTGTTTTTT. This chain connects TRBV5-1 to TRBJ2-2; a possible D gene is TRBD1 (6 bases). The CDR3 is 15 residues long. Germline lookup yields CDR1 SGHRS and CDR2 YFSETQ. V lost 4 bases to trimming and J lost 1 base, with 11 bases between them.

The chain carries TRBV11-1 and TRBJ2-1, with 7 bases lining up with TRBD2. This CDR3 comprises 13 residues. CDR1 and CDR2 (germline): SGHAT, FQDESV (reference sequence). After removal of 4 bases from V and 9 bases from J, the junction contained 6 bases not matched to a gene. CDR3 DNA sequence: TGTGCCAGCAGCTGGGGTGCGGGAGTTGAGCAGTTCTTC. It encodes CASSWGAGVEQFF. The full variable domain, in which reference TRBV11-1 and TRBJ2-1 provide the parts outside the CDR3, is EAEVAQSPRYKITEKSQAVAFWCDPISGHATLYWYRQILGQGPELLVQFQDESVVDDSQLPKDRFSAERLKGVDSTLKIQPAELGDSAMYLCASSWGAGVEQFFGPGTRLTVL.

The chain carries TRBV5-1 and TRBJ2-2; D gene unclear. V dropped 7 bases and J dropped 4 bases, with 11 bases sitting between them. Looked up from germline, CDR1 is SGHRS and CDR2 is YFSETQ. The CDR3 runs to 13 residues. The CDR3 coding sequence is TGCGCCAGCGAGAGGCTAGGCACCGGGGAGCTGTTTTTT. Amino acid sequence: CASERLGTGELFF.

A note on this clone: Germline is not matched at one junction end, which may reflect a read error. The chain has TRBV6-5 and TRBJ2-6; D is unclear. The CDR3 covers 15 residues. CDR1 is MNHEY, CDR2 SVGAGI, per germline. Written as DNA, the CDR3 is TGTGTCAGCAGTTACCTAGATTCTGGGGCCAACGTCCTGACTTTC. This encodes CVSSYLDSGANVLTF.

This chain connects TRBV7-9 to TRBJ2-7; TRBD2 is a possible D gene (5 bases). V was clipped by 2 bases and J by 1 base, with 12 bases between them. CDR3 size: 15 residues. Per the germline V gene, CDR1 is SEHNR and CDR2 is FQNEAQ (reference sequence). CDR3: CASSLFLGGSYEQYF. The CDR3 region has the DNA TGTGCCAGCAGCTTATTTCTCGGCGGGTCCTACGAGCAGTACTTC.

The gene calls are TRBV7-9 and TRBJ2-5; D is unclear. The CDR3 is 11 amino acids. V shed 5 bases and J shed 2 bases, with 3 bases lying between them. Germline V gene data show CDR1 as SEHNR and CDR2 as FQNEAQ (reference sequence). The CDR3 bases are TGTGCCAGCAGCCCGCAAGAGACCCAGTACTTC. It codes for CASSPQETQYF. Variable domain in full (rest from reference TRBV7-9 and TRBJ2-5): DTGVSQNPRHKITKRGQNVTFRCDPISEHNRLYWYRQTLGQGPEFLTYFQNEAQLEKSRLLSDRFSAERPKGSFSTLEIQRTEQGDSAMYLCASSPQETQYFGPGTRLLVL.

This clone has a single count. The chain has TRBV9 and TRBJ2-1, with D possibly being TRBD2 (5 bases). Per the germline V gene, CDR1 is SGDLS and CDR2 is YYNGEE. The germline V and J ends were trimmed by 3 bases and 7 bases, with 20 bases remaining between them. This CDR3 is 16 amino acids long. This CDR3 is CASSGGLGVGVNEQFF. In DNA, the CDR3 is TGTGCCAGCAGCGGAGGTCTGGGAGTTGGGGTGAATGAGCAGTTCTTC. The full variable domain, rest sourced from reference TRBV9 and TRBJ2-1, is DSGVTQTPKHLITATGQRVTLRCSPRSGDLSVYWYQQSLDQGLQFLIQYYNGEERAKGNILERFSAQQFPDLHSELNLSSLELGDSALYFCASSGGLGVGVNEQFFGPGTRLTVL.

This clone was recorded once. The rearrangement uses TRBV19 and TRBJ1-3; the D is unclear. Trimming cost V 4 bases and J 0 bases, with 10 bases left between them. Germline CDR1 LNHDA, CDR2 SQIVND (reference sequence). This CDR3 has 15 residues. DNA of the CDR3: TGTGCCAGTAGTAGAACTGATACCTCTGGAAACACCATATATTTT. The encoded protein is CASSRTDTSGNTIYF.

V is TRBV28 and J is TRBJ2-7, with 10 bases matching TRBD1. The J segment lost 2 bases and the V segment lost 6 bases, leaving 10 bases of the junction unmatched. The CDR3 is 16 residues long. The V gene's germline CDR1 is MDHEN and CDR2 SYDVKM. CDR3 bases: TGTGCCAGCAGGGGTCCGGGACAGGGGATCCCCTACGAGCAGTACTTC. It yields the protein CASRGPGQGIPYEQYF.